Below, 4 T cell receptor beta chains from the same sample are listed, as sequenced in a study of blood T cell repertoires in COVID-19 (dated by TCRdb to 2020 to 2021). Receptor libraries were prepared by the immunoSEQ multiplex PCR assay. TCRdb re-hosts the immuneACCESS table, in-frame sequences only. Its copies lack some clones; in the studies checked, an unresolved V gene accounts for under half of them, and the cause for the rest is not known. The sample table holds some 400,000 clones, of which around 87% were seen once. About 2% of the sample goes to the ten largest clones. Sample: peripheral blood. These receptor sequences come from a woman aged 55 to 70 with COVID-19, enrolled during active disease.

Note on this clone: The same CDR3 is also encoded by other DNA sequences in this sample. The chain carries TRBV28 and TRBJ2-3; TRBD1 aligns across 8 bases. The germline V gene encodes CDR1 MDHEN and CDR2 SYDVKM. The V gene end was trimmed by 2 bases and the J gene end by 7 bases; junction bases not matched to a gene: 8. CDR3 size: 15 residues. CDR3 DNA sequence: TGTGCCAGCAGTTTAGTGTCAGGGGGCAGGAATACGCAGTATTTT. Translating gives CASSLVSGGRNTQYF.

This clone showed up just once. The identical CDR3 is also encoded by other nucleotide sequences in the sample. The V call is TRBV20-1, the J call TRBJ2-7, with 10 bases aligning to TRBD2. This CDR3 has 15 residues. With V trimmed by 3 bases and J by 1 base, 6 bases remained unmatched. From germline, CDR1 is DFQATT and CDR2 SNEGSKA (reference sequence). In DNA form, the CDR3 reads TGCAGTGCTAGTTCTAGCGGGGGTCTTTCCTACGAGCAGTACTTC. Translating gives CSASSSGGLSYEQYF.

As concerns this clone: The identical CDR3 is also encoded by other nucleotide sequences in the sample. V is TRBV2 and J is TRBJ1-1, with 10 bases fitting TRBD1. Germline V CDR1 and CDR2: SNHLY, FYNNEI. The trim removed 4 bases at V and 11 bases at J, leaving 4 bases unmatched. The CDR3 is 12 amino acids. CDR3 sequence: CASSGQGAEAFF. In DNA form, the CDR3 reads TGTGCCAGCAGTGGACAGGGGGCCGAGGCTTTCTTT.

The chain joins TRBV5-1 to TRBJ2-6, with a possible D match to TRBD1 (5 bases). Germline-derived CDR1 and CDR2 are SGHRS and YFSETQ. This CDR3 region has 15 residues. V was trimmed by 3 bases and J by 4 bases, leaving 11 bases between them. The CDR3 here is CASSYYRKGANVLTF. The CDR3 DNA follows: TGCGCCAGCAGCTATTACAGGAAGGGGGCCAACGTCCTGACTTTC.